The sequence of this T cell receptor (beta chain) was determined in a study of shared clonotypes between healthy human individuals. Turning to the study itself: Researchers drew samples from a couple of women and a few men aged 18 to 49.

The table lists this clone with a few counts. Its antigen remains unknown. Assay used: immunoSEQ multiplex PCR; TCRdb lists only in-frame clones, some missing. The sample yields about a million clones, roughly 77% seen once. Germline loops: CDR1 SGHTA, CDR2 FQGNSA. The CDR3 length is 15 residues. Trimming removed 5 bases from V and 1 base from J, with 15 bases in between. Whole-study results and caveats: A handful of donors held 5% to 5.5% of naive CD4 clonotypes in common.

The material sequenced was memory CD4+ T cells from PBMCs. Stated subset: CD45RA-negative fraction. This chain links TRBV7-2 with TRBJ2-7, with D tentatively TRBD1 (6 bases). The sequence derives from a man aged 18 to 29 in good health. Some clones in this sample may be carry-over from other donors' samples. CDR3 sequence (DNA): TGTGCCAGCAGCGACGGACAGTCTGGATCCTACGAGCAGTACTTC. It specifies CASSDGQSGSYEQYF. Filled out from reference TRBV7-2 and TRBJ2-7, the complete variable domain reads GAGVSQSPSNKVTEKGKDVELRCDPISGHTALYWYRQSLGQGLEFLIYFQGNSAPDKSGLPSDRFSAERTGGSVSTLTIQRTQQEDSAVYLCASSDGQSGSYEQYFGPGTRLTVT.